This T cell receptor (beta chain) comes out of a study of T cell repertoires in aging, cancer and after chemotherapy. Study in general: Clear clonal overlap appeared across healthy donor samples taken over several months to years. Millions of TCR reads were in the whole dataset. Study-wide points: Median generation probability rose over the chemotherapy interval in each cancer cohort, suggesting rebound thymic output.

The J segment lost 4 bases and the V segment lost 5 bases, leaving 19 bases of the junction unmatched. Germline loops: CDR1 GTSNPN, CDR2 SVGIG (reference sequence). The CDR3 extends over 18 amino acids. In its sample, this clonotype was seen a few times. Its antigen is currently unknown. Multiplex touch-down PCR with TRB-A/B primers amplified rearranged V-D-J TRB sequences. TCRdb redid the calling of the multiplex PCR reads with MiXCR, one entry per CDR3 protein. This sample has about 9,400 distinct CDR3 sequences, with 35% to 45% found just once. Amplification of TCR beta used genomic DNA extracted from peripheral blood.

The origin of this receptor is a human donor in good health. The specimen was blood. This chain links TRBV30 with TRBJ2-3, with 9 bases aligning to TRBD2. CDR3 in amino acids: CAWDGYGASGDGADTQYF. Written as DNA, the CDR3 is TGTGCCTGGGATGGATATGGGGCTAGCGGGGATGGGGCAGATACGCAGTATTTT. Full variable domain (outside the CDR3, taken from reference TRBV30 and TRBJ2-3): SQTIHQWPATLVQPVGSPLSLECTVEGTSNPNLYWYRQAAGRGLQLLFYSVGIGQISSEVPQNLSASRPQDRQFILSSKKLLLSDSGFYLCAWDGYGASGDGADTQYFGPGTRLTVL.